The 10 T cell receptor beta chains below come from one sample, sequenced in a study of OX40 agonist ivuxolimab in advanced cancers. Repertoires were generated with immunoSEQ multiplex PCR, while TCRdb's copy carries only in-frame clones and drops some. Altogether 100,000 or so clones are present, 70% to 90% being singletons, with the ten largest covering about 2%. Sequenced here: CD4+ or CD8+ T cells sorted from blood, sampled in a trial of the OX40 agonist ivuxolimab. The origin of the receptors is an adult with an advanced solid tumor such as melanoma, head and neck, liver or kidney cancer.

The J gene is TRBJ2-1, the V gene TRBV6-5; 8 bases align to TRBD1. Trimming cost V 5 bases and J 8 bases; bases outside gene matches: 5. Germline V gene sequence: CDR1 MNHEY, CDR2 SVGAGI. The CDR3 totals 13 residues. This CDR3 is CASSDRGRDEQFF. The CDR3 coding sequence is TGTGCCAGCAGTGACAGGGGTCGGGATGAGCAGTTCTTC.

CDR3 in amino acids: CASSQSWRSEEKLFF. In DNA form, the CDR3 reads TGCGCCAGCAGTCAGTCTTGGAGGAGTGAGGAAAAACTGTTTTTT. The J gene is TRBJ1-4, the V gene TRBV23-1; D ambiguous. TRBV23-1 carries the ORF label, with uncertain function. The CDR3 length is 15 residues. V shed 3 bases and J shed 8 bases, with 16 bases lying between them.

The count of this clone is one. The V call is TRBV2, the J call TRBJ2-7; 9 bases agree with TRBD1. The CDR3 is 15 residues long. The germline V gene encodes CDR1 SNHLY and CDR2 FYNNEI. The J segment lost 2 bases and the V segment lost 6 bases, leaving 8 bases of the junction unmatched. This CDR3 is CASSGTGRVTYEQYF. The CDR3 DNA is TGTGCCAGCAGCGGGACAGGGAGAGTAACCTACGAGCAGTACTTC.

The rearrangement uses TRBV30 and TRBJ2-3; D ambiguous. The V end lost 3 bases, the J end lost 2 bases, and 0 bases lay between the germline ends. In germline, CDR1 is GTSNPN, CDR2 SVGIG (reference sequence). The CDR3 has 10 amino acids. CDR3 DNA sequence: TGTGCCTGGAGCACAGATACGCAGTATTTT. This codes for CAWSTDTQYF.

V is TRBV27 and J is TRBJ1-5, with 7 bases lining up with TRBD1. From germline, CDR1 is MNHEY and CDR2 SMNVEV (reference sequence). The CDR3 contains 14 residues. The V segment lost 5 bases and the J segment 8 bases; nucleotides outside the gene matches: 9. This CDR3 reads CASSPDRDWEPQHF. The DNA of the CDR3 is TGTGCCAGCAGTCCCGACAGGGATTGGGAGCCCCAGCATTTT.

The chain joins TRBV2 to TRBJ1-5; 9 positions match TRBD1. The CDR3 is 13 residues long. Germline CDR1 and CDR2: SNHLY and FYNNEI. V trimming: 6 bases; J trimming: 4 bases; junction bases outside the gene matches: 1. The CDR3 DNA sequence: TGTGCCAGCAGCGGACAGGGGAATCAGCCCCAGCATTTT. This translates into CASSGQGNQPQHF.

This sequence joins TRBV11-3 and TRBJ2-7; TRBD1 aligns across 9 bases. The CDR3 sequence is 15 residues long. CDR1 is SGHNT and CDR2 is YENEEA in the germline V gene. The J segment lost 5 bases and the V segment lost 3 bases, leaving 8 bases of the junction unmatched. In DNA form, the CDR3 reads TGTGCCAGCAGCTTTGGGGACAGGGTAACTCACGAGCAGTACTTC. Its protein product is CASSFGDRVTHEQYF.

The chain joins TRBV19 to TRBJ2-7; 8 bases are shared with TRBD1. CDR1 and CDR2 (germline): LNHDA, SQIVND (reference sequence). Losses at the gene ends were 5 bases for V and 1 base for J; bases not matched to a gene: 1. This CDR3 is 13 amino acids long. Written as DNA, the CDR3 is TGTGCCAGTAGTGGACAGGGATCCTACGAGCAGTACTTC. Its protein product is CASSGQGSYEQYF.

This clone was seen only once. J is TRBJ1-1 and V is TRBV10-1; a possible D gene is TRBD1 (5 bases). This CDR3 contains 16 residues. Germline V gene data show CDR1 as WNHNN and CDR2 as SYGVQD (reference sequence). V was shortened by 0 bases and J by 1 base, with 12 bases between the two germline ends. The CDR3 DNA reads as TGCGCCAGCAGTGAGTCGAAGGCAGGGAAGAACACTGAAGCTTTCTTT. Its translation: CASSESKAGKNTEAFF.

The V call is TRBV10-3, the J call TRBJ1-1; no reliable D call. Deletions cut 4 bases from V and 5 bases from J, with 5 bases between. The germline V gene encodes CDR1 ENHRY and CDR2 SYGVKD. The length of the CDR3 is 11 residues. The CDR3, as DNA: TGTGCCATCAGTGTGGCGACTGAAGCTTTCTTT. It specifies CAISVATEAFF.